This TCR beta chain was profiled in a study of OX40 agonist ivuxolimab in advanced cancers. About the study: The study treated patients with ivuxolimab, an agonistic anti-OX40 (CD134) antibody. General observations from the study: On average, CD8+ T cells had more expanded clones than CD4+. Antigen targets of the expanded peripheral T cells went undetermined.

Using immunoSEQ multiplex PCR, the repertoire was profiled, and TCRdb retains in-frame clones only, with some absent. Found here are over 45,000 clones, about four fifths of them singletons; the top ten hold 0.55% to 0.65%. Points on this clone: Antigen: not known.

This CDR3 contains 12 residues. V lost 3 bases and J lost 11, with 13 bases in between. The germline gives CDR1 ENHRY, CDR2 SYGVKD. Enrollment shut out patients with autoimmune disease history or systemic immunosuppression. The source material was CD4+ or CD8+ T cells sorted from blood, sampled in a trial of the OX40 agonist ivuxolimab. The source is an adult with an advanced solid tumor such as melanoma, head and neck, liver or kidney cancer. The V gene is TRBV10-3, the J gene TRBJ1-2, with D unresolved. CDR3 sequence reads: CAISDIVSVYTF. The CDR3 nucleotides are TGTGCCATCAGTGATATTGTTTCTGTTTACACCTTC.